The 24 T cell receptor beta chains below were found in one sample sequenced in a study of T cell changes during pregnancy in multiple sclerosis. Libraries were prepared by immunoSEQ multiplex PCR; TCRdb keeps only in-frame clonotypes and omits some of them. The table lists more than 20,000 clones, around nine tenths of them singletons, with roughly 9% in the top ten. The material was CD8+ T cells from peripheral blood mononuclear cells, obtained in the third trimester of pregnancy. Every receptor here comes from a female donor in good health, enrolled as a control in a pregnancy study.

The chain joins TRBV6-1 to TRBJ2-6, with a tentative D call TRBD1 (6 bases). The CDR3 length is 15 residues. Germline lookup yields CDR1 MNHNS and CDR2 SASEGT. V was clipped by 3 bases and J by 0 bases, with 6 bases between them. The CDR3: CASSEDSSGANVLTF. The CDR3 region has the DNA TGTGCCAGCAGTGAGGACAGCTCTGGGGCCAACGTCCTGACTTTC.

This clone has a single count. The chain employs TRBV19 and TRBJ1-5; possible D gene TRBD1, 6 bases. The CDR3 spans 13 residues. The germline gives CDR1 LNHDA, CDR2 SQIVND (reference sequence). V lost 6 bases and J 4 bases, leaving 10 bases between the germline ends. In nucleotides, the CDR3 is TGTGCCAGTAGCTGGACAGATAATCAGCCCCAGCATTTT. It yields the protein CASSWTDNQPQHF.

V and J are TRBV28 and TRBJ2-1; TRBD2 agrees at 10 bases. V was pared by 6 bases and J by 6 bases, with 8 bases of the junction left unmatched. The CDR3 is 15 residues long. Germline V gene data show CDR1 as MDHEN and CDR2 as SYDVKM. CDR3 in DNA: TGTGCCAGCAGCCACTCAGCGGGAGGGGGCAATGAGCAGTTCTTC. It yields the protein CASSHSAGGGNEQFF.

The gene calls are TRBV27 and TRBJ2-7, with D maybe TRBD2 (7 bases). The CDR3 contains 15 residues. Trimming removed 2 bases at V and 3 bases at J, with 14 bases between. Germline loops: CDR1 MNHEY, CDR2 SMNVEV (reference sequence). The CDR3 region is CASSLGGGAVYEQYF. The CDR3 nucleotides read TGTGCCAGCAGTTTAGGGGGGGGCGCAGTCTACGAGCAGTACTTC.

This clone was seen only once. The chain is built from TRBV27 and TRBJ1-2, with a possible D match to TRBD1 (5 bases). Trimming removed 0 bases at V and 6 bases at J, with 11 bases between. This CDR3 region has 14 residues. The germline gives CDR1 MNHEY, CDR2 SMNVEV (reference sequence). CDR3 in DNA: TGTGCCAGCAGTTTATCTAGGGGTTGGGATGGCTACACCTTC. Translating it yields CASSLSRGWDGYTF.

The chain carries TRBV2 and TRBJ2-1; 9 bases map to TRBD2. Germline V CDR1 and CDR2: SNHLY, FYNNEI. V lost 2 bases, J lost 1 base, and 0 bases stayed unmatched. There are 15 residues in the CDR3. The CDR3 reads CASSELAGSYNEQFF. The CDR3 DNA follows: TGTGCCAGCAGTGAACTAGCGGGATCCTACAATGAGCAGTTCTTC.

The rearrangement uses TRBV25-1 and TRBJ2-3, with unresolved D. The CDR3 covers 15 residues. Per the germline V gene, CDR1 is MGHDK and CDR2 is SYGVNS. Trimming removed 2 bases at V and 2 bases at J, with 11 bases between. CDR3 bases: TGTGCCAGCAGTGAACCCCAGCGCAACACAGATACGCAGTATTTT. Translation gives CASSEPQRNTDTQYF.

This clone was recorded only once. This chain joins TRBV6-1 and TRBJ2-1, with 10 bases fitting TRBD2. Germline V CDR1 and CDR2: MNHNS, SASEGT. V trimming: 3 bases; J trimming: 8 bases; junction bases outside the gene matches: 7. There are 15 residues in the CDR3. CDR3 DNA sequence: TGTGCCAGCAGTGATATAGCGGGGGGAGTCCATGAGCAGTTCTTC. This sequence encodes CASSDIAGGVHEQFF.

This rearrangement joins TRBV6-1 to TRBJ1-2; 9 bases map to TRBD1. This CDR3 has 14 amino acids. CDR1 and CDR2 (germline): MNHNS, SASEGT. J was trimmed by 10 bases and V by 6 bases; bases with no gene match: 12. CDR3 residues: CASSRQGESNFYTF. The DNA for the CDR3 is TGTGCCAGCAGCAGACAGGGGGAAAGTAATTTCTACACCTTC.

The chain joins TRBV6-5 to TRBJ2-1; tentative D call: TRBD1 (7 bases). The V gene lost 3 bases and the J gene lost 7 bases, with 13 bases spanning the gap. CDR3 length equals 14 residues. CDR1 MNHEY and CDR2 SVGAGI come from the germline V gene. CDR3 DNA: TGTGCCAGCAGTTATGACAGGGAGGTGAATGAGCAGTTCTTC. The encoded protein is CASSYDREVNEQFF.

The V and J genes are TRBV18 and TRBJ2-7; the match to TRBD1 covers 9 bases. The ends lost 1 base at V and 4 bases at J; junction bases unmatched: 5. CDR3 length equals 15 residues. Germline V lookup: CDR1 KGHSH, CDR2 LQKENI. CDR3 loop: CASSPRDRVGYEQYF. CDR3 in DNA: TGTGCCAGCTCACCACGGGACAGGGTTGGGTACGAGCAGTACTTC.

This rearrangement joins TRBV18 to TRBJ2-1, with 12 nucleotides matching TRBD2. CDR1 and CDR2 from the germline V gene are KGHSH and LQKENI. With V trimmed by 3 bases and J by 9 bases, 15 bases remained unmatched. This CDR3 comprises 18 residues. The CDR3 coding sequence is TGTGCCAGCTCACCCCGGTTCGAGACTAGCGGGAGCAGGGGTGAGCAGTTCTTC. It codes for CASSPRFETSGSRGEQFF.

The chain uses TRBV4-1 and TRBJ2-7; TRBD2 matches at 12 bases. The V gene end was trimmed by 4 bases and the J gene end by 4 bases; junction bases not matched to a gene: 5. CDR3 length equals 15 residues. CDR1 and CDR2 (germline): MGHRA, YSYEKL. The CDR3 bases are TGCGCCAGCAGCCTTCTAGCGGGGGGGCGGTACGAGCAGTACTTC. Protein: CASSLLAGGRYEQYF.

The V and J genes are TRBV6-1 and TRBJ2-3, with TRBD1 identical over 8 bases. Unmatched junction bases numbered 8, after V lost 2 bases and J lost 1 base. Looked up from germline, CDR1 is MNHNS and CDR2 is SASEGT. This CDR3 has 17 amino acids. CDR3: CASSESPAGQGTDTQYF. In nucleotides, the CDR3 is TGTGCCAGCAGTGAATCCCCGGCGGGACAGGGCACAGATACGCAGTATTTT.

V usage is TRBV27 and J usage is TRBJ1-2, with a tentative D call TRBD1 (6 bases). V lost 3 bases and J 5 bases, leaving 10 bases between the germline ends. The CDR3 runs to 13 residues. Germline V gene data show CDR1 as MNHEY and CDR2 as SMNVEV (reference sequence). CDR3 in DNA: TGTGCCAGCAGTTTGGGGGGGGCTTATGGCTACACCTTC. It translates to CASSLGGAYGYTF.

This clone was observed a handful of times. CDR3 protein: CASSLLAGEATDTQYF. Written as DNA, the CDR3 is TGTGCCAGCAGCCTCCTAGCGGGGGAGGCCACAGATACGCAGTATTTT. The gene calls are TRBV6-4 and TRBJ2-3; 10 bases map to TRBD2. The V and J ends lost 6 bases and 2 bases, in that order; junction bases with no gene match: 8. The CDR3 extends over 16 amino acids. Germline CDR1 and CDR2: MRHNA and SNTAGT.

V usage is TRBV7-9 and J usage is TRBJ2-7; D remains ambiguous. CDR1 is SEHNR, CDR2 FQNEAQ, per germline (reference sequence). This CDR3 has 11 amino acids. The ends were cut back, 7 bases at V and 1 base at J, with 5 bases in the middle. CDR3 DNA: TGTGCCAGCACCGGTTCCTACGAGCAGTACTTC. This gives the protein CASTGSYEQYF. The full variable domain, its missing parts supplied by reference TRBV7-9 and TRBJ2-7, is DTGVSQNPRHKITKRGQNVTFRCDPISEHNRLYWYRQTLGQGPEFLTYFQNEAQLEKSRLLSDRFSAERPKGSFSTLEIQRTEQGDSAMYLCASTGSYEQYFGPGTRLTVT.

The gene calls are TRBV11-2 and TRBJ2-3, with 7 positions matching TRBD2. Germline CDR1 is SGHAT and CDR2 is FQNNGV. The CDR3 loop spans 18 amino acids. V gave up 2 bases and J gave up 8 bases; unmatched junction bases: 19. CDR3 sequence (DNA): TGTGCCAGCAGCTTATATCTAGACGATGGGGGGGAACGGGGTACGCAGTATTTT. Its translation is CASSLYLDDGGERGTQYF.

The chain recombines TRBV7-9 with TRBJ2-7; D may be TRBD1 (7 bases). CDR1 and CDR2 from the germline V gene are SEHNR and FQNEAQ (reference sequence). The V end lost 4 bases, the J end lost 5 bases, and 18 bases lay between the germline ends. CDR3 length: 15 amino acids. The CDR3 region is CASSSWAGQNHEQYF. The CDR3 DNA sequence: TGTGCCAGCAGCTCATGGGCGGGACAGAATCACGAGCAGTACTTC. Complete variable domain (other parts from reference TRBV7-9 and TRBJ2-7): DTGVSQNPRHKITKRGQNVTFRCDPISEHNRLYWYRQTLGQGPEFLTYFQNEAQLEKSRLLSDRFSAERPKGSFSTLEIQRTEQGDSAMYLCASSSWAGQNHEQYFGPGTRLTVT.

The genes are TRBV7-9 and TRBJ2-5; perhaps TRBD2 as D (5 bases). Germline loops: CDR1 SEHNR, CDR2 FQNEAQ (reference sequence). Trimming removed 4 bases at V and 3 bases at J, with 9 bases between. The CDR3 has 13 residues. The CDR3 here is CASSSGTKETQYF. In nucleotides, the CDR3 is TGTGCCAGCAGCTCGGGAACTAAAGAGACCCAGTACTTC.

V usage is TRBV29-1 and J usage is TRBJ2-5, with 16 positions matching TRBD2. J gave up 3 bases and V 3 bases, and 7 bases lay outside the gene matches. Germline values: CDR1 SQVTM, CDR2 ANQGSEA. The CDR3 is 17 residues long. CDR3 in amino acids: CSVDGTSGREAEETQYF. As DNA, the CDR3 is TGCAGCGTTGACGGGACTAGCGGGAGGGAGGCTGAAGAGACCCAGTACTTC.

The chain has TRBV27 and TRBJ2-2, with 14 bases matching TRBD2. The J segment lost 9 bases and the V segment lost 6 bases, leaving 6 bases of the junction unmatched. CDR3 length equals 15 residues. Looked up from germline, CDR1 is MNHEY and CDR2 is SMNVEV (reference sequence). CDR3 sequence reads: CASSRLAGGHRELFF. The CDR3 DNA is TGTGCCAGCAGCCGACTAGCGGGGGGGCATCGGGAGCTGTTTTTT.

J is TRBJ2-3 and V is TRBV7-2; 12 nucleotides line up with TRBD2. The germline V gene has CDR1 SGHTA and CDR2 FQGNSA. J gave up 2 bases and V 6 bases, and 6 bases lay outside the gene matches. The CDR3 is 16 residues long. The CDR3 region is CASSVWTSGITDTQYF. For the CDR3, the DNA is TGTGCCAGCAGTGTCTGGACTAGCGGGATCACAGATACGCAGTATTTT.

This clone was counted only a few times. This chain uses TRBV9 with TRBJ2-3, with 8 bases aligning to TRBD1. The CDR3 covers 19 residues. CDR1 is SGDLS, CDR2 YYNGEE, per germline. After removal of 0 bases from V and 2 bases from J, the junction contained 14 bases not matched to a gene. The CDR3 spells CASSVVTGVSSENTDTQYF. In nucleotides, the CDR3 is TGTGCCAGCAGCGTAGTGACAGGGGTTAGCAGCGAAAACACAGATACGCAGTATTTT. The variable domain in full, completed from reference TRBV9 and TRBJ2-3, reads DSGVTQTPKHLITATGQRVTLRCSPRSGDLSVYWYQQSLDQGLQFLIQYYNGEERAKGNILERFSAQQFPDLHSELNLSSLELGDSALYFCASSVVTGVSSENTDTQYFGPGTRLTVL.